Listed below are T cell receptor beta chains from one sample, sequenced in a study of blood T cell repertoires in COVID-19. The table came from immunoSEQ multiplex PCR; TCRdb's copy has only in-frame clones and leaves some out. The sample records 60,000 to 85,000 clones, 80% being singletons. What was sequenced was peripheral blood. The receptors come from a man in his 70s who had recovered from COVID-19. CDR3s include the opening cysteine and the closing phenylalanine or tryptophan. A D gene is named only where the DNA matches it firmly. Clone sizes are given selectively: once, few, many, or a class where the clone is expanded.

cdr3_nt cdr3_aa j_call clone_size v_call d_call
TGTGCCAGCAGTCTGCAGGGGGAAAAACTGTTTTTT CASSLQGEKLFF TRBJ1-4 NA TRBV12-3/TRBV12-4 NA
TGTGCCAGCAGTTCGTTTCGGGGACACAAGCCCCAGCATTTT CASSSFRGHKPQHF TRBJ1-5 few TRBV6-6 NA
TGTGCCAGCAGCGCACTACAGGGTTCAGAGACCCAGTACTTC CASSALQGSETQYF TRBJ2-5 NA TRBV9 NA
TGTGCCAGTACAGCGGGGGAAGGAGATACGCAGTATTTT CASTAGEGDTQYF TRBJ2-3 few TRBV19 TRBD2
TGTGCCAGCAGTTATGGAGGGAATCAGCCCCAGCATTTT CASSYGGNQPQHF TRBJ1-5 NA TRBV6-5 NA
TGTGCCAGCAGTGGAGCGTCTTCAACTAATGAAAAACTGTTTTTT CASSGASSTNEKLFF TRBJ1-4 NA TRBV2 NA
TGTGCCAGCAGTACGCAGGGGACCGGGGAGCTGTTTTTT CASSTQGTGELFF TRBJ2-2 NA TRBV12-3/TRBV12-4 NA
TGTGCCAGCAGTTACGGGGGGGCGGGTGGCAATGAGCAGTTCTTC CASSYGGAGGNEQFF TRBJ2-1 NA TRBV6-2/TRBV6-3 NA
TGTGCCAGCAAGACAGAGCCGAACACCGGGGAGCTGTTTTTT CASKTEPNTGELFF TRBJ2-2 NA TRBV11-3 NA
TGTGCCAGCAGTGCCCCAGCGGGAGCGAACACCGGGGAGCTGTTTTTT CASSAPAGANTGELFF TRBJ2-2 NA TRBV6-1 TRBD2
TGTGCCAGCAGAACCGGGACGCGGGGTTTCTCCTACAATGAGCAGTTCTTC CASRTGTRGFSYNEQFF TRBJ2-1 NA TRBV28 NA
TGTGCCTGGAGGCTACAGGGCAGAGGAAACACCATATATTTT CAWRLQGRGNTIYF TRBJ1-3 NA TRBV30 NA
TGTGCCAGCAGTTTACGGCGGGAGAGGTACAATGAGCAGTTCTTC CASSLRRERYNEQFF TRBJ2-1 NA TRBV28 TRBD2
TGTGCCTGGAGGGCCGTAGGGGGCGGCAATCAGCCCCAGCATTTT CAWRAVGGGNQPQHF TRBJ1-5 NA TRBV30 TRBD1
TGTGCCACCAGCAGGGGATTACCGGGACAGGGGGGAACCGGGGAGCTGTTTTTT CATSRGLPGQGGTGELFF TRBJ2-2 NA TRBV15 TRBD1
TGTGCCAGCAGTTTGAACGGTAATCAGCCCCAGCATTTT CASSLNGNQPQHF TRBJ1-5 NA TRBV12-3/TRBV12-4 NA
TGTGCCAGCAGTCCAGGGGACAGGGACGTCTATGGCTACACCTTC CASSPGDRDVYGYTF TRBJ1-2 NA TRBV28 TRBD1
TGTGCCAGCAGTGACACCTCAATTAGCACAGATACGCAGTATTTT CASSDTSISTDTQYF TRBJ2-3 NA TRBV28 NA
TGTGCCAGCAGCACCAGGACAGGGGAGGAGACCCAGTACTTC CASSTRTGEETQYF TRBJ2-5 NA TRBV11-3 TRBD1
TGCGCCAGCAACACGGACAGAAAAGAGACCCAGTACTTC CASNTDRKETQYF TRBJ2-5 NA TRBV10-1 NA
TGTGCCACCAGTGATTCTGGACAGGGAAAATCCTACGAGCAGTACTTC CATSDSGQGKSYEQYF TRBJ2-7 NA TRBV24-1 TRBD1
TGCGCCAGCAGCCAGCAGACTAGCGGGAGGACCTTCACCTACGAGCAGTACTTC CASSQQTSGRTFTYEQYF TRBJ2-7 NA TRBV4-1 TRBD2
TGCGCCAGCAGCTTGGTTCTCAGCACAGATACGCAGTATTTT CASSLVLSTDTQYF TRBJ2-3 NA TRBV5-1 NA
TGTGCCAGCAGCTTATCCGGACAGGGTGTCAATCAGCCCCAGCATTTT CASSLSGQGVNQPQHF TRBJ1-5 NA TRBV7-2 TRBD1
TGCAGCGTGGCACAGGGGGCAGCGAACACTGAAGCTTTCTTT CSVAQGAANTEAFF TRBJ1-1 NA TRBV29-1 TRBD1
TGTGCCAGCAGTCTTGAAAGCATCTCTGGAAACACCATATATTTT CASSLESISGNTIYF TRBJ1-3 NA TRBV6-5 NA
TGTGCCAGCAGTGAGATGCGAGGCCCGGGAGATACGCAGTATTTT CASSEMRGPGDTQYF TRBJ2-3 NA TRBV2 NA
TGTGCCAGCAGCTGGGCACAGGGGGCGCGTGGCTACACCTTC CASSWAQGARGYTF TRBJ1-2 NA TRBV5-4 TRBD1
TGTGCCAGCAGTAGCACTTTCCGCGGGACAGGGTTCTACGAGCAGTACTTC CASSSTFRGTGFYEQYF TRBJ2-7 NA TRBV6-2/TRBV6-3 TRBD1
TGTGCCAGCAGTTATATGGGGGGAGATACGCAGTATTTT CASSYMGGDTQYF TRBJ2-3 NA TRBV6-2/TRBV6-3 NA
TGTGCCAGCACCCCGGGACAGGGATTTGGCTACACCTTC CASTPGQGFGYTF TRBJ1-2 NA TRBV2 TRBD1
TGTGCCAGCAGCTTGGGGTTAGAGTTCCAAGAGACCCAGTACTTC CASSLGLEFQETQYF TRBJ2-5 NA TRBV5-6 NA
TGTGCCAGCAGCCGATGGACTAGCCCCAATGAGCAGTTCTTC CASSRWTSPNEQFF TRBJ2-1 once TRBV11-2 TRBD2
TGTGCCAGCAGCTCGACTCGACTAGCGGCTTTCCAAGAGACCCAGTACTTC CASSSTRLAAFQETQYF TRBJ2-5 once TRBV5-6 TRBD2
TGTGCCAGCAGCCAATCGTCGACAGGGGTTGGCTACACCTTC CASSQSSTGVGYTF TRBJ1-2 once TRBV4-2 TRBD1
TGTGCCAGCAGCACGGACAGGGCCCAGCCCCAGCATTTT CASSTDRAQPQHF TRBJ1-5 once TRBV7-2 TRBD1
TGTGCCAGCTCAATGGACAGGGGGCGCGTTTCAGATGGCTACACCTTC CASSMDRGRVSDGYTF TRBJ1-2 NA TRBV18 TRBD1
TGTGCCAGCATAATCCAAGAGACCCAGTACTTC CASIIQETQYF TRBJ2-5 NA TRBV27 NA
TGTGCCAGCAGGTCGACAGGGGCTCGTAATCAGCCCCAGCATTTT CASRSTGARNQPQHF TRBJ1-5 NA TRBV2 TRBD1